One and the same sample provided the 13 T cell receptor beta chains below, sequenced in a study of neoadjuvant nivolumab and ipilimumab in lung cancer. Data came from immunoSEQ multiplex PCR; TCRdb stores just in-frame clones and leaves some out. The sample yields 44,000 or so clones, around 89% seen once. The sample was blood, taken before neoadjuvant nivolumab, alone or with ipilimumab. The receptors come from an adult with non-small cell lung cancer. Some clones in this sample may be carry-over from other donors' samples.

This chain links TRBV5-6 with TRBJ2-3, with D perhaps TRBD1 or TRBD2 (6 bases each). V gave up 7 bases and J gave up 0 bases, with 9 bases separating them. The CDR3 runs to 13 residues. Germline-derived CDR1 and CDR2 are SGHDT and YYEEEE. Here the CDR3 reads CASWGASTDTQYF. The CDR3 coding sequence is TGTGCCAGCTGGGGGGCCAGCACAGATACGCAGTATTTT.

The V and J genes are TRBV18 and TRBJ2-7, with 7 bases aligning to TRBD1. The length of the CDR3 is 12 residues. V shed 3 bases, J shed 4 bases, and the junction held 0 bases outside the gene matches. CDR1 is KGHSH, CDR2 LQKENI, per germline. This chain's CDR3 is CASSPGQYEQYF. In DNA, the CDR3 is TGTGCCAGCTCACCGGGACAGTACGAGCAGTACTTC. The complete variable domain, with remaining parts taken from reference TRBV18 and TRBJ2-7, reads NAGVMQNPRHLVRRRGQEARLRCSPMKGHSHVYWYRQLPEEGLKFMVYLQKENIIDESGMPKERFSAEFPKEGPSILRIQQVVRGDSAAYFCASSPGQYEQYFGPGTRLTVT.

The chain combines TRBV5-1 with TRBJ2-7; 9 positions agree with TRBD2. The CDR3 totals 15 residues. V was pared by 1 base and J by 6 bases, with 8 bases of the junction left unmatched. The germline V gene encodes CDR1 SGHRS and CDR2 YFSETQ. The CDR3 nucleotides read TGCGCCAGCAGCTTGATGGTAGCGGGAGTGGGCGAGCAGTACTTC. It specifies CASSLMVAGVGEQYF.

CDR3 sequence (DNA): TGTGCCAGCTCGTATACTAGGTTCGAGACCCAGTACTTC. This encodes CASSYTRFETQYF. The chain joins TRBV7-2 to TRBJ2-5; D might be TRBD2 (5 bases). Trimming left V 8 bases short and J 5 bases short, with 15 bases between. The CDR3 runs to 13 residues. Germline V gene lookup returns CDR1 SGHTA and CDR2 FQGNSA.

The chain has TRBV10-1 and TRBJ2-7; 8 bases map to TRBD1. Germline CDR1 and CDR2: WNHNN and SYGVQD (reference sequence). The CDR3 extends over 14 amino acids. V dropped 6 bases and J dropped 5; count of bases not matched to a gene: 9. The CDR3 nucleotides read TGCGCCAGCAGAACTGGACAGGGCGGGGACGAGCAGTACTTC. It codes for CASRTGQGGDEQYF.

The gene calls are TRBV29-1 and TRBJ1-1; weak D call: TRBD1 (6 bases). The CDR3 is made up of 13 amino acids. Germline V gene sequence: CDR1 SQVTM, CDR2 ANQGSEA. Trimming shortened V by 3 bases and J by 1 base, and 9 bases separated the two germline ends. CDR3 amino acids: CSVDRGWNTEAFF. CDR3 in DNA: TGCAGCGTTGATAGGGGGTGGAACACTGAAGCTTTCTTT. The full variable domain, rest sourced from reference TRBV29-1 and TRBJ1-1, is SAVISQKPSRDICQRGTSLTIQCQVDSQVTMMFWYRQQPGQSLTLIATANQGSEATYESGFVIDKFPISRPNLTFSTLTVSNMSPEDSSIYLCSVDRGWNTEAFFGQGTRLTVV.

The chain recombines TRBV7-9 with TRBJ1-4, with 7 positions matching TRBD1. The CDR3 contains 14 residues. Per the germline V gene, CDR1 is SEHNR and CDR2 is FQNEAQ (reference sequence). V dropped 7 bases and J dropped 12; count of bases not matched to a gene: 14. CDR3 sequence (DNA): TGTGCCAGCACTCCAGGACAGGTGCGTCAGGAACTGTTTTTT. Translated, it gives CASTPGQVRQELFF. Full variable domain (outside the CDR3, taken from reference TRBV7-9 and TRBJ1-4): DTGVSQNPRHKITKRGQNVTFRCDPISEHNRLYWYRQTLGQGPEFLTYFQNEAQLEKSRLLSDRFSAERPKGSFSTLEIQRTEQGDSAMYLCASTPGQVRQELFFGSGTQLSVL.

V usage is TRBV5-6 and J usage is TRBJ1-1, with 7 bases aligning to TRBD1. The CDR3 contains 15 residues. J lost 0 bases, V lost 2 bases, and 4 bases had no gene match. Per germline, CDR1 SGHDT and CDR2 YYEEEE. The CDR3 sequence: CASSLPTGVNTEAFF. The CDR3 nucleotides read TGTGCCAGCAGCTTACCTACAGGGGTGAACACTGAAGCTTTCTTT.

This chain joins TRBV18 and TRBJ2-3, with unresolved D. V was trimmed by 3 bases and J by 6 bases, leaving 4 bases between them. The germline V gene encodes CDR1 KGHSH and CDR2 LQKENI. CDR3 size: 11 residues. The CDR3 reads CASSPKDTQYF. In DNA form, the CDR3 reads TGTGCCAGCTCACCGAAGGATACGCAGTATTTT.

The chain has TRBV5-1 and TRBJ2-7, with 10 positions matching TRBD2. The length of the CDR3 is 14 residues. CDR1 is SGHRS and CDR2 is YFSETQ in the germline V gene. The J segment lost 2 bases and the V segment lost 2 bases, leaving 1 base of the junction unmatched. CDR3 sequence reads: CASSLLAGTYEQYF. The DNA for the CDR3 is TGCGCCAGCAGCTTACTAGCGGGAACCTACGAGCAGTACTTC. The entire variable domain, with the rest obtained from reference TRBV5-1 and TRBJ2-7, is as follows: KAGVTQTPRYLIKTRGQQVTLSCSPISGHRSVSWYQQTPGQGLQFLFEYFSETQRNKGNFPGRFSGRQFSNSRSEMNVSTLELGDSALYLCASSLLAGTYEQYFGPGTRLTVT.

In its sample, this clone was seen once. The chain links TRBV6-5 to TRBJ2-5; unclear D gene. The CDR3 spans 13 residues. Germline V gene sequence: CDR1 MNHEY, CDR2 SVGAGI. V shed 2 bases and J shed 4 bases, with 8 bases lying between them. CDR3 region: CASSYNLLETQYF. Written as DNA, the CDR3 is TGTGCCAGCAGTTACAATCTGCTAGAGACCCAGTACTTC.

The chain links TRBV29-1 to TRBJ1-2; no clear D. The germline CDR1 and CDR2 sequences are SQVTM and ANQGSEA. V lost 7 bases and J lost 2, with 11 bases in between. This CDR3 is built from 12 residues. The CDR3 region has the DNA TGCAGCGGGTCAGCTGTAAACTATGGCTACACCTTC. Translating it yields CSGSAVNYGYTF.

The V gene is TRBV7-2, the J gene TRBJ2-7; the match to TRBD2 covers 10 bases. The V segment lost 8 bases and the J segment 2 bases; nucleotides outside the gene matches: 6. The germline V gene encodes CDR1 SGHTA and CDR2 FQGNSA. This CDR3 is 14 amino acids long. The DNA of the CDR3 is TGTGCCAGCTCGAGGACTAGCGGAACCTACGAGCAGTACTTC. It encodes CASSRTSGTYEQYF. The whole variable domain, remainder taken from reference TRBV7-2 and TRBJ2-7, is GAGVSQSPSNKVTEKGKDVELRCDPISGHTALYWYRQSLGQGLEFLIYFQGNSAPDKSGLPSDRFSAERTGGSVSTLTIQRTQQEDSAVYLCASSRTSGTYEQYFGPGTRLTVT.